Given below is one T cell receptor beta chain in context. The germline gives CDR1 LGHNA, CDR2 YNFKEQ. This CDR3 has 17 amino acids. The ends lost 0 bases at V and 9 bases at J; junction bases unmatched: 15. These data come from a study of CD8 T cells in Susac syndrome. The RNA input was about 0.45 to 1 ug, and it was reverse transcribed with random hexamers. MiXCR, applied by TCRdb to the immunoSEQ multiplex PCR reads, yields one record per CDR3 protein. The sample yields about 240,000 distinct CDR3 sequences, 95% to 97% seen once. Specimen: CD4+ T cells from PBMCs. This rearrangement joins TRBV4-2 to TRBJ2-5; 8 positions agree with TRBD2. This TCR was sampled from a human donor with Susac syndrome. The CDR3 DNA follows: TGTGCCAGCAGCCAAGATAGAGCGGGAGCGAGGGAAGAAGCCCAGTACTTC. It encodes CASSQDRAGAREEAQYF.